The subject of this entry is one T cell receptor (beta chain). This sample was included in a study of blood T cell repertoires in COVID-19. TCRdb's copy holds only in-frame clones and misses some; the assay was immunoSEQ multiplex PCR. Of hundreds of thousands of clones in the sample, 70% to 90% were seen once. This TCR derives from a young woman who had been exposed to COVID-19. Sequencing input: PBMCs or T cells enriched from blood (not recorded which).

In DNA form, the CDR3 reads TGTGCCAGCAGTAGGGCGGGGAAGCAGTTCTTC. The encoded protein is CASSRAGKQFF. This chain links TRBV12-3 or TRBV12-4 with TRBJ2-1; tentative D call: TRBD2 (6 bases). Trimming cost V 5 bases and J 11 bases, with 10 bases left between them. This CDR3 region has 11 residues.